This paragraph reports one T cell receptor (beta chain). The antigen this receptor binds is unknown. Base qualities are missing; no much larger clone stands one base away. The source of the sample is a study of Ad26.COV2.S vaccination and SARS-CoV-2 variants (dated by TCRdb to the early 2020s). As for the study more broadly: Donors in the vaccine arm were drawn from COV1001, a phase I-IIa trial of Ad26.COV2.S in healthy adults that was multicentre, randomized, double-blind and placebo-controlled. Ad26.COV2.S was given intramuscularly at 5x10^10 or 1x10^11 viral particles, as a single shot or as two shots 56 days apart. TCRbeta repertoire sequencing was used to assess the specificity and breadth of SARS-CoV-2-reactive T cell receptors after Ad26.COV2.S vaccination. The TCR-sequenced set comprised approximately 32 samples: some 20 Ad26.COV2.S vaccine recipients, 5 placebo recipients and 8 SARS-CoV-2 convalescent individuals. Trial participants were randomized into five groups of five, in which low-dose or high-dose Ad26.COV2.S was given once or twice, or placebo was given on both occasions. Investigators did not know the trial group allocation while performing experiments and assessing outcomes. Study-wide conclusions, independent of this receptor: After vaccination, substantial breadth of spike-specific CD8+ and CD4+ T cell responses was reported. Non-spike TCR breadth was comparable between vaccine and placebo recipients, consistent with the vaccine containing only spike. The authors noted that total T cell responses may have been underestimated by the TCR breadth and depth analyses. The study lacked the statistical power to compare responses across vaccine doses or regimens. Higher spike-specific TCR breadth was observed in Ad26.COV2.S recipients than in placebo recipients (P = 0.0014).

The immunoSEQ Assay was the method used to sequence TCRbeta CDR3 regions. After extraction, genomic DNA underwent amplification by bias-controlled multiplex PCR, followed by high-throughput sequencing. The authors' pipeline ran thus. To quantify the absolute abundance of each unique TCRbeta CDR3 region, sequences were collapsed and filtered. T cell fraction was estimated by normalizing TCRbeta template counts to usable DNA, which was measured by amplifying reference genes present in all nucleated cells. Repertoire TCRs were annotated as SARS-CoV-2-specific by exact matching of V gene, CDR3 amino acid sequence and J gene to a known reactive TCR set. The reference SARS-CoV-2 TCR set was obtained from MIRA and was filtered for enrichment in COVID-19-positive ImmuneCODE repertoires, whereby public or cross-reactive TCRs were removed. Based on the MIRA antigens, annotated TCRs were further analysed at the level of specific ORF or position within ORF. Breadth was defined as the number of annotated unique rearrangements divided by the total number of unique productive rearrangements, and depth was defined as the summed frequency of the annotated unique rearrangements. TCR breadth was compared between groups using two-sided Wilcoxon rank-sum tests. As stored in TCRdb, this immuneACCESS dataset retains in-frame rearrangements with V and J assigned. A fraction of the clones does not appear; measured against another copy, unresolved V genes explain less than half of the discrepancy, and the remainder lacks a known reason. V, J and clone size were drawn from that table, and D and trimming were deduced from the DNA. For this sample there are about 440,000 clones; around 90% appear just once. The ten largest clones add up to 10% to 15% of the sample.

This sample's treatment or condition label indicates: around 19 received Ad26.COV2.S at low or high dose, single or two shots; roughly five received placebo; per-sample allocation not given. Repertoires of vaccine and placebo recipients were sequenced from samples collected on day 63 after the first injection. Cohort 1b enrolled about two dozen adults aged 18-55 years at a single site in Boston, USA, between 29 July and 7 August 2020. As a vaccine, Ad26.COV2.S was a replication-incompetent adenovirus type 26 vector that expressed a prefusion-stabilized SARS-CoV-2 spike protein derived from the original Wuhan strain. The CDR3 runs 14 amino acids, cysteine and phenylalanine included. Just CDR3 DNA is preserved here, 42 bases in frame from base 1. The junction shows trimming of 2 bases on V and 7 bases on J, plus 12 bases between the germline ends. In the germline V gene (reference sequence), CDR1 corresponds to SEHNR and CDR2 to FQNEAQ.

The source of this sequence is a person aged 18-60 years who received the Ad26.COV2.S COVID-19 vaccine or a placebo. The specimen was peripheral blood, collected in a trial of Ad26.COV2.S vaccine versus placebo. The V and J genes are TRBV7-9 and TRBJ1-5; no D gene is confidently identified. The DNA is TGTGCCAGCAGCTTATTGGGGAAGAGCCAGCCCCAGCATTTT. Translation gives CASSLLGKSQPQHF.